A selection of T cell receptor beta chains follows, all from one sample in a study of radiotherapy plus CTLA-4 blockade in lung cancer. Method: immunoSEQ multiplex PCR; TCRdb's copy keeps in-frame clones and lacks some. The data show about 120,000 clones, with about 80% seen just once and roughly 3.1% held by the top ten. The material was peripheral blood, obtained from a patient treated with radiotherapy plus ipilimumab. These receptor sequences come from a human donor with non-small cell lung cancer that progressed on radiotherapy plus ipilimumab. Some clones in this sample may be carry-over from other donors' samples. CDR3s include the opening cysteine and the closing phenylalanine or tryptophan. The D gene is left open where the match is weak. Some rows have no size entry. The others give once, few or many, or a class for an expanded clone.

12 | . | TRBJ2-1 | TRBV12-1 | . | TGTGCCAGCAGCTCTAGCGCCAATGAGCAGTTCTTC | CASSSSANEQFF
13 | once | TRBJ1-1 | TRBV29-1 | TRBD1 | TGCAGCGTTGAACGGGACAGGGGAACTGAAGCTTTCTTT | CSVERDRGTEAFF
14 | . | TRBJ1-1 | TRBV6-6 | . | TGTGCCAGCACCCAACTGGGGGGGAGGGTTGAAGCTTTCTTT | CASTQLGGRVEAFF
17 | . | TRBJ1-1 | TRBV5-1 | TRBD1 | TGCGCCAGCAGCTCTCCCCGGACAGGGTGGGCGAACACTGAAGCTTTCTTT | CASSSPRTGWANTEAFF
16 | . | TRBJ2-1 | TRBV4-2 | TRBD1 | TGTGCCAGCAGCCAACAAGGGACAGGGGGATTCGATGAGCAGTTCTTC | CASSQQGTGGFDEQFF
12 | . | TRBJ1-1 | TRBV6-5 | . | TGTGCCAGCAGTCTAAGTAACACTGAAGCTTTCTTT | CASSLSNTEAFF
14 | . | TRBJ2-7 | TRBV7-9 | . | TGTGCCAGCAGCGCACAGGGATACTCCTACGAGCAGTACTTC | CASSAQGYSYEQYF
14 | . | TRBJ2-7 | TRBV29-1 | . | TGCAGCGTTGAACCGCTAGGTCACTCCTACGAGCAGTACTTC | CSVEPLGHSYEQYF
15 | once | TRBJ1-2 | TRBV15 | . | TGTGCCACCAATACAAAGACAGGACCTACTGAAGGCTACACCTTC | CATNTKTGPTEGYTF
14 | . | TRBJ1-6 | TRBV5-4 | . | TGTGCCAGCAGTTTCCGGGACAAGAATTCACCCCTCCACTTT | CASSFRDKNSPLHF
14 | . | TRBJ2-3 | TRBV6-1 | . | TGTGCCAGCAGTGAGGGGTATTACACAGATACGCAGTATTTT | CASSEGYYTDTQYF
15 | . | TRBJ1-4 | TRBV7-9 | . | TGTGCCAGCAGCCCCCGGGCCGAGGTTAATGAAAAACTGTTTTTT | CASSPRAEVNEKLFF
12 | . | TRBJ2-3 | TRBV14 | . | TGTGCCAGCAGCCAAAGTGGAGATACGCAGTATTTT | CASSQSGDTQYF
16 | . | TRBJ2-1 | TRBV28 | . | TGTGCCAGCAGCCCGGGGGCTGCGGTCCGGGGGAGTGAGCAGTTCTTC | CASSPGAAVRGSEQFF